Listed below are T cell receptor beta chains from one sample, sequenced in a study of T cell repertoires in cytomegalovirus infection. Their target antigens are unknown. TCRdb passed the reads through MiXCR, listing each CDR3 protein once. The sample records hundreds of thousands of distinct CDR3 sequences, under 40% being singletons. This specimen was cultured CD8+ T cells from PBMCs, taken from culture after CMV antigen stimulation. Receptors originate from a human donor in good health (CMV status not recorded). Some clones in this sample may be carry-over from other donors' samples. Both conserved end residues are part of each CDR3. The D gene is left open where the match is weak. Some rows have no size entry. The others give once, few or many, or a class for an expanded clone.

abundance: -
d_gene: TRBD2
j_gene: TRBJ2-3
v_gene: TRBV4-1
CDR3nt: TGCGCCAGCAGCCAAGAGTGGAAGGGGATCCTAGCGGGGGGCACAGATACGCAGTATTTT
CDR3aa: CASSQEWKGILAGGTDTQYF

abundance: -
d_gene: -
j_gene: TRBJ2-5
v_gene: TRBV20-1
CDR3nt: TGCAGTGCTAGAAATCAGGGACAAGAGACCCAGTACTTC
CDR3aa: CSARNQGQETQYF

abundance: few
d_gene: -
j_gene: TRBJ2-1
v_gene: TRBV6-6
CDR3nt: TGTGCCATCCTCCCTGGGGCAGGGGCCCTCTACAATGAGCAGTTCTTC
CDR3aa: CAILPGAGALYNEQFF

abundance: few
d_gene: -
j_gene: TRBJ2-3
v_gene: TRBV15
CDR3nt: TGTGCCACCAGCAGAGATTTGGCAGCTAGCACAGATACGCAGTATTTT
CDR3aa: CATSRDLAASTDTQYF

abundance: many
d_gene: -
j_gene: TRBJ1-2
v_gene: TRBV7-9
CDR3nt: TGTGCCAGCAGCTTAAAAGGGGCTAACTATGGCTACACCTTC
CDR3aa: CASSLKGANYGYTF

abundance: few
d_gene: -
j_gene: TRBJ2-7
v_gene: TRBV7-9
CDR3nt: TGTGCCTGCAGCTTGGGAGGGGGGGCCCACGAGCAGTACTTC
CDR3aa: CACSLGGGAHEQYF

abundance: once
d_gene: TRBD2
j_gene: TRBJ2-1
v_gene: TRBV3-1
CDR3nt: TGTGCCAGCAGCCAAGTCAGTAGCGGGGGGGCCAGTGAGCAGTTCTTC
CDR3aa: CASSQVSSGGASEQFF

abundance: many
d_gene: -
j_gene: TRBJ2-5
v_gene: TRBV7-8
CDR3nt: TGTGCCAGCAGCCATGGAAAAATAAGAGAGACCCAGTACTTC
CDR3aa: CASSHGKIRETQYF

abundance: -
d_gene: TRBD1
j_gene: TRBJ2-4
v_gene: TRBV5-1
CDR3nt: TGCGCCAGCAGCTTACCAGGGGGCGAAAACATTCAGTACTTC
CDR3aa: CASSLPGGENIQYF

abundance: -
d_gene: TRBD2
j_gene: TRBJ2-1
v_gene: TRBV3-1
CDR3nt: TGTGCCAGCAGCCCTCCTAGCGGGGGGGTTAATGAGCAGTTCTTC
CDR3aa: CASSPPSGGVNEQFF

abundance: -
d_gene: -
j_gene: TRBJ2-1
v_gene: TRBV5-5
CDR3nt: TGTGCCAGCAGGCGGAGCAGGAGCTCCTACAATGAGCAGTTCTTC
CDR3aa: CASRRSRSSYNEQFF

abundance: -
d_gene: TRBD2
j_gene: TRBJ2-2
v_gene: TRBV27
CDR3nt: TGTGCCAGCAACCTATGGGAGGGTGGCACCGGGGAGCTGTTTTTT
CDR3aa: CASNLWEGGTGELFF

abundance: -
d_gene: -
j_gene: TRBJ2-7
v_gene: TRBV4-1
CDR3nt: TGCGCCGGCAGCCAAGATCGGATATATGACTACGAGCAGTACTTC
CDR3aa: CAGSQDRIYDYEQYF

abundance: few
d_gene: -
j_gene: TRBJ2-1
v_gene: TRBV28
CDR3nt: TGTGCCAGCAGTCATTCGCTAAATGAGCAGTTCTTC
CDR3aa: CASSHSLNEQFF

abundance: -
d_gene: TRBD1
j_gene: TRBJ1-1
v_gene: TRBV25-1
CDR3nt: TGTGCCAGCCTGGGTCCCGGGACAGGGGGCGCGGGTACTGAAGCTTTCTTT
CDR3aa: CASLGPGTGGAGTEAFF

abundance: many
d_gene: -
j_gene: TRBJ1-1
v_gene: TRBV7-2
CDR3nt: TGTGCCAGCAGCTCTAGCCAGGCCCCGAACACTGAAGCTTTCTTT
CDR3aa: CASSSSQAPNTEAFF

abundance: -
d_gene: -
j_gene: TRBJ1-2
v_gene: TRBV7-9
CDR3nt: TGTGCCAGCAGCTTAGAACAGGTCCCCGCGGACTATGGCTACACCTTC
CDR3aa: CASSLEQVPADYGYTF

abundance: few
d_gene: -
j_gene: TRBJ1-5
v_gene: TRBV27
CDR3nt: TGTGCCAGCAGTTTAGTCTTCAGTGCTAGCAATCAGCCCCAGCATTTT
CDR3aa: CASSLVFSASNQPQHF

abundance: many
d_gene: -
j_gene: TRBJ2-2
v_gene: TRBV28
CDR3nt: TGTGCCAGCAGTTTAAGGGGGTACGACACCGGGGAGCTGTTTTTT
CDR3aa: CASSLRGYDTGELFF

abundance: -
d_gene: -
j_gene: TRBJ2-1
v_gene: TRBV7-9
CDR3nt: TGTGCCAGCAGCCGCCCAGGAAGTGAGCAGTTCTTC
CDR3aa: CASSRPGSEQFF

abundance: few
d_gene: -
j_gene: TRBJ2-7
v_gene: TRBV6-8
CDR3nt: TGTGCCAGCAGCCGGGGACCTTTCCACGAGCAGTACTTC
CDR3aa: CASSRGPFHEQYF

abundance: -
d_gene: -
j_gene: TRBJ1-1
v_gene: TRBV6-5
CDR3nt: TGTGCCAGCAGTTACTCGATGGCAGCGAAAGCTTTCTTT
CDR3aa: CASSYSMAAKAFF

abundance: -
d_gene: TRBD2
j_gene: TRBJ2-3
v_gene: TRBV20-1
CDR3nt: TGCAGTGCTAGAGGACTCCACGGGACTAGCGGGGGTCGCGATACGCAGTATTTT
CDR3aa: CSARGLHGTSGGRDTQYF

abundance: many
d_gene: -
j_gene: TRBJ1-3
v_gene: TRBV7-2
CDR3nt: TGTGCCAGCAGCTTAGTCCCAAGTCCGATTACAGAAGGAAACACCATATATTTT
CDR3aa: CASSLVPSPITEGNTIYF

abundance: -
d_gene: TRBD1
j_gene: TRBJ2-1
v_gene: TRBV11-1
CDR3nt: TGTGCCAGCAGCCTCCCTACCGCTGACAGGGACAATGAGCAGTTCTTC
CDR3aa: CASSLPTADRDNEQFF

abundance: -
d_gene: -
j_gene: TRBJ2-2
v_gene: TRBV14
CDR3nt: TGTGCCAGCAGCCTTCACAGGGGGGAGCTGTTTTTT
CDR3aa: CASSLHRGELFF

abundance: -
d_gene: TRBD2
j_gene: TRBJ2-3
v_gene: TRBV5-4
CDR3nt: TGTGCCACCCAGCCTGGGGAGCGGGGTGTGAGAAGCACAGATACGCAGTATTTT
CDR3aa: CATQPGERGVRSTDTQYF

abundance: few
d_gene: -
j_gene: TRBJ2-4
v_gene: TRBV12-3/TRBV12-4
CDR3nt: TGTGCCAGCAGTTTAGGCTCAGCCAAAAACATTCAGTACTTC
CDR3aa: CASSLGSAKNIQYF

abundance: -
d_gene: -
j_gene: TRBJ1-1
v_gene: TRBV14
CDR3nt: TGTGCCAGCAGCCTCTTATTCGGGGGAGTTTACACTGAAGCTTTCTTT
CDR3aa: CASSLLFGGVYTEAFF

abundance: few
d_gene: TRBD2
j_gene: TRBJ2-1
v_gene: TRBV7-9
CDR3nt: TGTGCCAGCAGCTTTCCAGCGGGGGTCAACAATGAGCAGTTCTTC
CDR3aa: CASSFPAGVNNEQFF

abundance: -
d_gene: -
j_gene: TRBJ2-6
v_gene: TRBV10-3
CDR3nt: TGTGTCATCCTGGAGGGCCTCTCTGGGGCCAACGTCCTGACTTTC
CDR3aa: CVILEGLSGANVLTF

abundance: -
d_gene: -
j_gene: TRBJ2-3
v_gene: TRBV20-1
CDR3nt: TGCAGTGCCAACCCCTACACAGATACGCAGTATTTT
CDR3aa: CSANPYTDTQYF

abundance: -
d_gene: TRBD2
j_gene: TRBJ2-3
v_gene: TRBV11-3
CDR3nt: TGTGCCAGCAGCCGTCGGACTAGCGGGGGCCTGGATACGCAGTATTTT
CDR3aa: CASSRRTSGGLDTQYF

abundance: -
d_gene: -
j_gene: TRBJ2-7
v_gene: TRBV7-9
CDR3nt: TGTGCCAGCAACTTGGGGTGGAACGAGCAGTACTTC
CDR3aa: CASNLGWNEQYF

abundance: -
d_gene: TRBD1
j_gene: TRBJ2-1
v_gene: TRBV24-1
CDR3nt: TGTGCCACCAGTGGGGACAGGGGGCTTAATGAGCAGTTCTTC
CDR3aa: CATSGDRGLNEQFF

abundance: -
d_gene: TRBD1
j_gene: TRBJ1-3
v_gene: TRBV7-8
CDR3nt: TGTGCCAGCAGCTGGGAGGGGGCGACTGGAAACACCATATATTTT
CDR3aa: CASSWEGATGNTIYF

abundance: -
d_gene: -
j_gene: TRBJ2-3
v_gene: TRBV24-1
CDR3nt: TGTGCCACCAGTGACATGTCCGATACGCAGTATTTT
CDR3aa: CATSDMSDTQYF

abundance: many
d_gene: TRBD2
j_gene: TRBJ2-7
v_gene: TRBV7-8
CDR3nt: TGTGCCAGCAGCTTAGCTAGCGGGGGGGCGTACGAGCAGTACTTC
CDR3aa: CASSLASGGAYEQYF

abundance: once
d_gene: -
j_gene: TRBJ1-2
v_gene: TRBV6-1
CDR3nt: TGTGCCGGCTCCGGGACCCTAGGAGGCTACACCTTC
CDR3aa: CAGSGTLGGYTF

abundance: few
d_gene: TRBD1
j_gene: TRBJ2-1
v_gene: TRBV6-1
CDR3nt: TGTGCCAGCTCAAGATCTAGGACAGGGGCAGACAATGAGCAGTTCTTC
CDR3aa: CASSRSRTGADNEQFF

abundance: -
d_gene: -
j_gene: TRBJ2-7
v_gene: TRBV7-9
CDR3nt: TGTGCCAGCAGCTCCCGGGTTGGTGAGACTTCGTCCTACGAGCAGTACTTC
CDR3aa: CASSSRVGETSSYEQYF

abundance: few
d_gene: -
j_gene: TRBJ2-5
v_gene: TRBV12-3/TRBV12-4
CDR3nt: TGTGCCAGCAGCCCGGTGATAGAGGAGACCCAGTACTTC
CDR3aa: CASSPVIEETQYF

abundance: many
d_gene: -
j_gene: TRBJ1-3
v_gene: TRBV3-1
CDR3nt: TGTGCCAGCAGCCAAACGCGGGCATACTCTGGAAACACCATATATTTT
CDR3aa: CASSQTRAYSGNTIYF

abundance: many
d_gene: TRBD2
j_gene: TRBJ2-1
v_gene: TRBV7-6
CDR3nt: TGTGCCAGCAGCGAGTGGACTAGCGGGGTGATCAATGAGCAGTTCTTC
CDR3aa: CASSEWTSGVINEQFF

abundance: few
d_gene: TRBD1
j_gene: TRBJ1-1
v_gene: TRBV14
CDR3nt: TGTGCCAGTTCAGCAGGGGGTGGTAACACTGAAGCTTTCTTT
CDR3aa: CASSAGGGNTEAFF

abundance: few
d_gene: -
j_gene: TRBJ2-3
v_gene: TRBV7-6
CDR3nt: TGTGCCAGCAGCCGTAGGTCCGTAGTAGATACGCAGTATTTT
CDR3aa: CASSRRSVVDTQYF

abundance: -
d_gene: TRBD2
j_gene: TRBJ2-3
v_gene: TRBV4-2
CDR3nt: TGTGCCAGCAGCCAAGATCCTAGTCTAGCGGGGGGGCTATTCGTCACAGATACGCAGTATTTT
CDR3aa: CASSQDPSLAGGLFVTDTQYF

abundance: -
d_gene: TRBD1
j_gene: TRBJ1-5
v_gene: TRBV6-2/TRBV6-3
CDR3nt: TGTGCCAGCAGTCCCGGACGGGGGACAGGGGTTGTGCGGGGTAATCAGCCCCAGCATTTT
CDR3aa: CASSPGRGTGVVRGNQPQHF

abundance: -
d_gene: -
j_gene: TRBJ1-1
v_gene: TRBV7-3
CDR3nt: TGTGCCAGCAGCTTCCTCTCTCGGGGGGGGAAGGAGACTGAAGCTTTCTTT
CDR3aa: CASSFLSRGGKETEAFF

abundance: once
d_gene: -
j_gene: TRBJ2-3
v_gene: TRBV7-3
CDR3nt: TGTGCCAGCAGCGAGAAAGCCGGACTACCGAGCACAGATACGCAGTATTTT
CDR3aa: CASSEKAGLPSTDTQYF

abundance: -
d_gene: -
j_gene: TRBJ1-4
v_gene: TRBV7-2
CDR3nt: TGTGCCAGCAGCTTAGAGGTTTACAACGACAGGTTAAATGAAAAACTGTTTTTT
CDR3aa: CASSLEVYNDRLNEKLFF

abundance: many
d_gene: TRBD1
j_gene: TRBJ1-5
v_gene: TRBV7-2
CDR3nt: TGTGCCAGCAGCTTAGGCCCCGGGACAGGGGGCGATAGCAATCAGCCCCAGCATTTT
CDR3aa: CASSLGPGTGGDSNQPQHF

abundance: once
d_gene: -
j_gene: TRBJ1-1
v_gene: TRBV7-6
CDR3nt: TGTGCCAGCAGCACCAGTGCTGTACCTGAAGCTTTCTTT
CDR3aa: CASSTSAVPEAFF

abundance: -
d_gene: TRBD1
j_gene: TRBJ2-3
v_gene: TRBV7-4
CDR3nt: TGTGCCAGCAGCTCCCGAAATACCATGGACAGGCCAGATACGCAGTATTTT
CDR3aa: CASSSRNTMDRPDTQYF

abundance: few
d_gene: -
j_gene: TRBJ1-6
v_gene: TRBV7-9
CDR3nt: TGTGCCAGCAGCTTAAAGGCGGTGGATAATTCACCCCTCCACTTT
CDR3aa: CASSLKAVDNSPLHF

abundance: -
d_gene: -
j_gene: TRBJ1-5
v_gene: TRBV28
CDR3nt: TGTGCCAGCTATGGCGTCTTGGGATACAATCAGCCCCAGCATTTT
CDR3aa: CASYGVLGYNQPQHF

abundance: -
d_gene: TRBD1
j_gene: TRBJ1-2
v_gene: TRBV4-3
CDR3nt: TGCGCCAGCAATTCCGGGACAGCTAACTATGGCTACACCTTC
CDR3aa: CASNSGTANYGYTF

abundance: -
d_gene: TRBD2
j_gene: TRBJ2-5
v_gene: TRBV19
CDR3nt: TGTGCCAGTAGTACCTGGATTCGGGGACTAGACGAAGAGACCCAGTACTTC
CDR3aa: CASSTWIRGLDEETQYF